This T cell receptor (beta chain) was observed in a study of CD8+CD57+ T cells in acquired aplastic anemia. Sequencing was done on patients that had shown CD8+CD57+ cell expansion by flow cytometry. The cohort consisted entirely of patients having severe acquired aplastic anemia. Genomic DNA served as template for TCR beta VDJ and CDR3 profiling. TCRdb redid the calling of the reads with MiXCR, one entry per CDR3 protein. Of 310,000 or so distinct CDR3 sequences listed, 45% to 65% are singletons. This clonotype has a single count. The specimen sequenced was sorted CD4+, CD8+, or CD8+CD57+ T cells (not recorded which) from PBMCs. The sequence derives from a human donor with aplastic anemia.

CDR3 nucleotide sequence: TGTGCCACCAGCAGCTTAGGGTCGGGGCCAGAGACCCAGTACTTC. This encodes CATSSLGSGPETQYF. The chain joins TRBV15 to TRBJ2-5; tentatively, D is TRBD1 or TRBD2 (5 bases each). CDR3 length: 15 amino acids. Trimming pared 3 bases from V and 4 bases from J, leaving 15 bases between. Germline-derived CDR1 and CDR2 are LNHNV and YYDKDF (reference sequence).